This passage covers 15 T cell receptor beta chains from one sample sequenced in a study of beta chain features in type 1 diabetes. Since all of the isolated RNA was reverse transcribed, expressed TCRB transcripts were what got sequenced. Measured with immunoSEQ multiplex PCR; TCRdb has only the in-frame clones, and not every one. Altogether around 300,000 clones are present, 7.5% to 9.5% being singletons, with the ten largest covering 0.9% to 1.2%. Sequencing input: central memory CD4+ T cells from blood. The receptors here all came from a woman aged 18-29 years in good health.

This clone turned up a few times. The chain combines TRBV4-3 with TRBJ2-3; 9 nucleotides line up with TRBD2. V lost 4 bases, J lost 2 bases, and 7 bases stayed unmatched. Per germline, CDR1 LGHNA and CDR2 YSLEER. The CDR3 has 16 residues. The CDR3 nucleotides are TGCGCCAGCAGCCGGGAGCGGGGGGCCCTCACAGATACGCAGTATTTT. Encoded protein: CASSRERGALTDTQYF.

The table lists this clone with a few counts. V and J are TRBV6-5 and TRBJ2-1; no definite D call. The CDR3 covers 11 residues. The germline CDR1 and CDR2 sequences are MNHEY and SVGAGI. With 1 base removed from V and 9 bases from J, the gap between germline ends came to 4 bases. The CDR3 nucleotides are TGTGCCAGCAGTTACTTCTCTGAGCAGTTCTTC. Translation: CASSYFSEQFF.

In this sample, this clone turned up a few times. The rearrangement links TRBV29-1 to TRBJ2-5, with a tentative D call TRBD2 (6 bases). V lost 3 bases to trimming and J lost 3 bases, with 14 bases between them. Germline CDR1 is SQVTM and CDR2 is ANQGSEA. The CDR3 runs to 14 residues. As DNA, the CDR3 is TGCAGCGTTGATCGGAGCAGGACTAAAGAGACCCAGTACTTC. Translated: CSVDRSRTKETQYF.

CDR3 DNA: TGTGCCATCAGTGAGCAGGGGTGGAACACTGAAGCTTTCTTT. Residues: CAISEQGWNTEAFF. The gene calls are TRBV10-3 and TRBJ1-1; TRBD1 might be the D (6 bases). Looked up from germline, CDR1 is ENHRY and CDR2 is SYGVKD. CDR3 length: 14 residues. V was cut by 2 bases and J by 1 base, with 8 bases left in between.

This clone was recorded a few times. The chain uses TRBV4-1 and TRBJ2-5; weak D call: TRBD2 (5 bases). V shed 0 bases and J shed 5 bases, with 10 bases lying between them. Germline V CDR1 and CDR2: MGHRA, YSYEKL. This CDR3 is 14 amino acids long. The CDR3 region is CASSQEGRGETQYF. The CDR3 nucleotides read TGCGCCAGCAGCCAAGAAGGGAGAGGGGAGACCCAGTACTTC.

This clone has a handful of counts. V and J are TRBV4-3 and TRBJ2-1, with TRBD2 matching over 12 bases. The V and J ends lost 8 bases and 10 bases, in that order; junction bases with no gene match: 9. Per the germline V gene, CDR1 is LGHNA and CDR2 is YSLEER. This CDR3 comprises 14 residues. The CDR3: CASAGLAGGREQFF. The CDR3 DNA sequence: TGCGCCAGCGCGGGTCTAGCGGGGGGGCGAGAGCAGTTCTTC.

The chain joins TRBV7-9 to TRBJ1-1; perhaps TRBD1 as D (5 bases). This CDR3 region has 14 residues. The V and J ends lost 3 bases and 4 bases respectively, with 12 bases between them. Germline CDR1 reads SEHNR; CDR2 reads FQNEAQ (reference sequence). CDR3 coding DNA: TGTGCCAGCAGCTTCCGGGGGAGGGCCACTGAAGCTTTCTTT. Protein: CASSFRGRATEAFF. Filled out from reference TRBV7-9 and TRBJ1-1, the complete variable domain reads DTGVSQNPRHKITKRGQNVTFRCDPISEHNRLYWYRQTLGQGPEFLTYFQNEAQLEKSRLLSDRFSAERPKGSFSTLEIQRTEQGDSAMYLCASSFRGRATEAFFGQGTRLTVV.

This clone was detected a few times. The chain recombines TRBV7-2 with TRBJ2-5, with TRBD1 matching over 7 bases. J gave up 5 bases and V 4 bases, and 16 bases lay outside the gene matches. Germline V lookup: CDR1 SGHTA, CDR2 FQGNSA. The CDR3 totals 17 residues. CDR3 DNA sequence: TGTGCCAGCAGCTCTCGGGTAGGGACAGCAACCAAGGAGACCCAGTACTTC. This encodes CASSSRVGTATKETQYF.

The rearrangement links TRBV7-3 to TRBJ1-5; D possibly corresponds to TRBD1 (6 bases). V was clipped by 1 base and J by 4 bases, with 11 bases between them. This CDR3 is 15 amino acids long. CDR1 SGHTA and CDR2 FQGTGA come from the germline V gene. Here the CDR3 DNA reads TGTGCCAGCAGCTTAAGCGGGGGCTGGAATCAGCCCCAGCATTTT. Translated, it gives CASSLSGGWNQPQHF. Variable domain in full (rest from reference TRBV7-3 and TRBJ1-5): GAGVSQTPSNKVTEKGKYVELRCDPISGHTALYWYRQSLGQGPEFLIYFQGTGAADDSGLPNDRFFAVRPEGSVSTLKIQRTERGDSAVYLCASSLSGGWNQPQHFGDGTRLSIL.

This clone was picked up a small number of times. The chain carries TRBV7-2 and TRBJ2-3; possible D gene TRBD2, 6 bases. Deletions cut 5 bases from V and 2 bases from J, with 17 bases between. The CDR3 runs to 16 residues. CDR1 SGHTA and CDR2 FQGNSA come from the germline V gene. The CDR3 here is CASSRRLEGYTDTQYF. CDR3 DNA: TGTGCCAGCAGCCGGAGACTAGAGGGATACACAGATACGCAGTATTTT.

In its sample, this clone was seen a few times. The chain is built from TRBV5-4 and TRBJ1-5, with D perhaps matching TRBD1 (6 bases). Deletions cut 4 bases from V and 4 bases from J, with 12 bases between. Germline values: CDR1 SGHNT, CDR2 YYREEE (reference sequence). This CDR3 is built from 14 residues. CDR3 loop: CASSDGTPNQPQHF. CDR3 DNA: TGTGCCAGCAGCGATGGGACACCTAATCAGCCCCAGCATTTT.

CDR3 protein: CASSYSTQSGYGYTF. The CDR3 DNA sequence: TGTGCCAGCAGTTACTCAACACAGAGTGGCTATGGCTACACCTTC. The rearrangement joins TRBV6-5 to TRBJ1-2; D uncertain. This CDR3 spans 15 amino acids. Germline CDR1 MNHEY, CDR2 SVGAGI. Between the trimmed V and J ends, which lost 0 bases and 4 bases, there was a span of 12 bases.

The V call is TRBV9, the J call TRBJ2-3, with 8 nucleotides matching TRBD2. CDR3 length equals 17 residues. Germline V gives CDR1 SGDLS, CDR2 YYNGEE. Trimming took 0 bases from V and 2 from J; bases not matched to a gene: 8. The CDR3 region is CASSVEGGGIFTDTQYF. The CDR3 DNA reads as TGTGCCAGCAGCGTAGAAGGCGGGGGGATCTTCACAGATACGCAGTATTTT.

This clone was observed a few times. One end of the junction varies from germline; a read error may be responsible. The chain uses TRBV5-6 and TRBJ1-1; possible D gene TRBD1, 6 bases. The CDR3 extends over 17 amino acids. Germline V gives CDR1 SGHDT, CDR2 YYEEEE. The CDR3 protein is CASTLGAGRVRNTEAFF. CDR3 in DNA: TGTGCCAGCACCTTGGGGGCGGGTCGCGTTAGGAACACTGAAGCTTTCTTT.

This rearrangement joins TRBV7-2 to TRBJ2-2, with TRBD1 identical over 9 bases. Germline V gene sequence: CDR1 SGHTA, CDR2 FQGNSA. The CDR3 consists of 17 residues. The V and J ends lost 4 bases and 4 bases, in that order; junction bases with no gene match: 10. The CDR3 DNA reads as TGTGCCAGCAGCTCATCCGGGACAGGGTTTGGCACCGGGGAGCTGTTTTTT. This translates into CASSSSGTGFGTGELFF.